A single sample is the source of the 11 T cell receptor beta chains below, sequenced in a study of T cell responses to AZD1222 COVID-19 vaccine. Assay: immunoSEQ multiplex PCR; the TCRdb copy retains only in-frame clones and omits some. The profile shows around 100,000 clones, approximately 87% of them singletons. The specimen was peripheral blood, collected on day 0 of AZD1222 vaccination. Receptors were obtained from an adult in good health.

The chain couples TRBV3-1 (or the pseudogene TRBV3-2) to TRBJ2-1; 8 nucleotides line up with TRBD1. The junction had 25 bases not matched to a gene; V was cut back by 11 bases and J by 7 bases. This CDR3 has 18 residues. Germline V lookup: CDR1 LGHDT, CDR2 YNNKEL (reference sequence). The CDR3 DNA reads TGTGCCTCCCGCAGGGCAGGGGGCAGTAACCCCTCTAGGAATGAGCAGTTCTTC. Its protein product is CASRRAGGSNPSRNEQFF.

The V gene is TRBV28, the J gene TRBJ2-7, with a possible D match to TRBD1 (8 bases). The CDR3 extends over 15 amino acids. The germline V gene has CDR1 MDHEN and CDR2 SYDVKM. Trimming took off 4 bases at V and 4 bases at J, with 17 bases between the two ends. In DNA, the CDR3 is TGTGCCAGCAGTTCGGGGGGACAGGAAAGGTACGAGCAGTACTTC. Translating gives CASSSGGQERYEQYF.

This sequence joins TRBV7-2 and TRBJ1-1; no definite D call. Trimming stripped 4 bases from V and 0 bases from J, with 9 bases between. Germline assignment: CDR1 SGHTA and CDR2 FQGNSA. The CDR3 has 14 residues. The CDR3 region has the DNA TGTGCCAGCAGCTACCCGACGGTGAACACTGAAGCTTTCTTT. Translating it yields CASSYPTVNTEAFF.

The chain joins TRBV2 to TRBJ1-2; D is possibly TRBD1 (5 bases). V was clipped by 4 bases and J by 4 bases, with 13 bases between them. CDR1 is SNHLY and CDR2 is FYNNEI in the germline V gene. CDR3 size: 14 residues. The CDR3 here is CASSVEGLSYGYTF. The CDR3 bases are TGTGCCAGCAGTGTTGAGGGGTTGAGCTATGGCTACACCTTC.

The genes are TRBV5-1 and TRBJ1-4; D remains unclear. V was cut by 0 bases and J by 8 bases, with 11 bases left in between. This CDR3 is 14 amino acids long. Germline values: CDR1 SGHRS, CDR2 YFSETQ. CDR3 DNA: TGCGCCAGCAGCTTGGCCGGGAGCGAGGAAAAACTGTTTTTT. This sequence encodes CASSLAGSEEKLFF.

This clone was counted once. Here the CDR3 DNA reads TGTGCCAGCAGTTTTATGCAGGGGCCCTCATATAGCAATCAGCCCCAGCATTTT. This sequence encodes CASSFMQGPSYSNQPQHF. This chain connects TRBV28 to TRBJ1-5; TRBD1 might be the D (6 bases). With 3 bases removed from V and 0 bases from J, the gap between germline ends came to 18 bases. The CDR3 extends over 18 amino acids. Germline-derived CDR1 and CDR2 are MDHEN and SYDVKM.

Only one count was recorded for this clone. This sequence joins TRBV5-5 and TRBJ1-5; D uncertain. The CDR3 consists of 16 residues. Trimming removed 0 bases at V and 0 bases at J, with 10 bases between. From germline, CDR1 is SGHKS and CDR2 YYEKEE (reference sequence). The CDR3 DNA sequence: TGTGCCAGCAGCTTGGGAGAGGTCGATAGCAATCAGCCCCAGCATTTT. Its protein is CASSLGEVDSNQPQHF.

The chain couples TRBV7-3 to TRBJ1-1; maybe TRBD1 (5 bases). V was cut by 2 bases and J by 4 bases, with 8 bases left in between. The CDR3 runs to 13 residues. Germline V gene lookup returns CDR1 SGHTA and CDR2 FQGTGA. CDR3 coding DNA: TGTGCCAGCAGCTTAGGGCAGGGCACTGAAGCTTTCTTT. This translates into CASSLGQGTEAFF.

The V gene is TRBV28, the J gene TRBJ2-7, with D hard to call. Germline V lookup: CDR1 MDHEN, CDR2 SYDVKM. The length of the CDR3 is 13 residues. The ends were cut back, 1 base at V and 4 bases at J, with 8 bases in the middle. CDR3 loop: CASSLSASYEQYF. CDR3 coding DNA: TGTGCCAGCAGTTTATCGGCATCATACGAGCAGTACTTC.

V gene TRBV9 combines with J gene TRBJ1-1, with D unclear. The CDR3 runs 14 residues. The germline gives CDR1 SGDLS, CDR2 YYNGEE. The V and J ends lost 1 base and 0 bases respectively, with 7 bases between them. CDR3 in DNA: TGTGCCAGCAGCGTATCGGGTCTGAACACTGAAGCTTTCTTT. Protein: CASSVSGLNTEAFF.

V usage is TRBV4-3 and J usage is TRBJ1-3; no definite D call. This CDR3 spans 18 amino acids. Trimming took 1 base from V and 0 from J, leaving 16 bases between them. CDR1 LGHNA and CDR2 YSLEER come from the germline V gene. The CDR3 DNA reads as TGCGCCAGCAGCCAAGGCGGGGAGGGAGCGAGCTCTGGAAACACCATATATTTT. As protein: CASSQGGEGASSGNTIYF.